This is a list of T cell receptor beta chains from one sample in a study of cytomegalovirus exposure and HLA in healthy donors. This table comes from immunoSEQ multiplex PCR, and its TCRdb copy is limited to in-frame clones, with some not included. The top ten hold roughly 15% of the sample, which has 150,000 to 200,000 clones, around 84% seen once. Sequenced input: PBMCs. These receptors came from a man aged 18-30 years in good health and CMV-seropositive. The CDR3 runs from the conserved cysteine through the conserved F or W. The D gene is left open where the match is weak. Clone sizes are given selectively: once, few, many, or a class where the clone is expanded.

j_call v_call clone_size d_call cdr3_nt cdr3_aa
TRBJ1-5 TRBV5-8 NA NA TGTGCCAGCAGCGGAGGAGGGGATGTTAGCAATCAGCCCCAGCATTTT CASSGGGDVSNQPQHF
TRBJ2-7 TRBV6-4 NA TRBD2 TGTGCCAGCATCCCGACTAGCGGGTACTCCTACGAGCAGTACTTC CASIPTSGYSYEQYF
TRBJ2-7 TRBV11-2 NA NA TGTGCCAGCAGCTTCGACAAGTACGAGCAGTACTTC CASSFDKYEQYF
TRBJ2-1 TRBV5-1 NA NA TGCGCCAGCAGCTTTTCAGGGGCCACTAAGTCTAACAATGAGCAGTTCTTC CASSFSGATKSNNEQFF
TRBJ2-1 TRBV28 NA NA TGTGCCAGCAGTCTGGACAGCCTCTACAATGAGCAGTTCTTC CASSLDSLYNEQFF
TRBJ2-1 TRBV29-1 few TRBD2 TGCAGCTTCCGAATGGGGACTAGCACGTCGGATGAGCAGTTCTTC CSFRMGTSTSDEQFF
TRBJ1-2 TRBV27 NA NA TGTGCCAGCAGTTCTGATCGGGGGGGAGGCTACACCTTC CASSSDRGGGYTF
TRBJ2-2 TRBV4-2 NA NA TGTGCCAGCAGCCAAGATTGGTACGGGAACACCGGGGAGCTGTTTTTT CASSQDWYGNTGELFF
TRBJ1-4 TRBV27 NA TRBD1 TGTGCCAGCAGTCGGCCCGGGACAGGGAATGAAAAACTGTTTTTT CASSRPGTGNEKLFF
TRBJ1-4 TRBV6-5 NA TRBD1 TGTGCCAGCAGTTACTCATCGGACAGGGTTGGTGAAAAACTGTTTTTT CASSYSSDRVGEKLFF
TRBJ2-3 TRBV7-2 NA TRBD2 TGTGCCAGCAGCTCCCGGACTAGCGGGGGGGCCGAGACGCAGTATTTT CASSSRTSGGAETQYF
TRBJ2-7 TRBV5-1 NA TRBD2 TGCGCCAGCAGCTTGGCTCTAGCGGGGGGGCTCCACGAGCAGTACTTC CASSLALAGGLHEQYF
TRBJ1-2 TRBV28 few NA TGTGCCAGCAGACCTCCGACAGGTCTCTATGGCTACACCTTC CASRPPTGLYGYTF
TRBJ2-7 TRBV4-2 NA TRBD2 TGTGCCAGCAGCGTGCCGGGACTAGCGGGAGCAAACTACGAGCAGTACTTC CASSVPGLAGANYEQYF
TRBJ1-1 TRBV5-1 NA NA TGCGCCAGCAGCTTGCAGGGATCGAGAACTGAAGCTTTCTTT CASSLQGSRTEAFF
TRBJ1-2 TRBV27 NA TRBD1 TGTGCCAGCAGTCCCTACGGACAGGGGAATTCTAACTATGGCTACACCTTC CASSPYGQGNSNYGYTF
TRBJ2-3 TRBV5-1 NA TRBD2 TGCGCCAGCAGCGTTGGACTAGCGGGGGTCACAGATACGCAGTATTTT CASSVGLAGVTDTQYF
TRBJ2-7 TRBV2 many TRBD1 TGTGCCAGCAGTGAAACAGGGGGCACGTACGAGCAGTACTTC CASSETGGTYEQYF
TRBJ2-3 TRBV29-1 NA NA TGCAGCGTTATAACAGGTTTCACAGATACGCAGTATTTT CSVITGFTDTQYF
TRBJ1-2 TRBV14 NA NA TGTGCCAGCAGCCAAGGGGCAAGGGCAGGGTTCGTCTATGGCTACACCTTC CASSQGARAGFVYGYTF
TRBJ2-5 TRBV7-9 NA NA TGTGCCAGCAGCTTAGTTAGCCCCAGGGAAGAGACCCAGTACTTC CASSLVSPREETQYF